Below are 11 T cell receptor beta chains sequenced from a single sample in a study of early T cells in non-severe SARS-CoV-2 infection. TCRdb re-analysed the 5' RACE reads in MiXCR, keeping a single row per CDR3 protein. The sample consists of tens of thousands of distinct CDR3 sequences, 5.9% of them appearing once. Sequencing was carried out using whole blood. Receptor source: an adult who was a healthcare worker with PCR-confirmed SARS-CoV-2 infection or an uninfected control (not recorded which).

About this clonotype itself: A much larger clone is a single base away; this may be a read error. The chain is built from TRBV7-9 and TRBJ1-2; 7 nucleotides match TRBD1. From germline, CDR1 is SEHNR and CDR2 FQNEAQ (reference sequence). CDR3 length: 17 amino acids. The CDR3 DNA reads TGTGTCAGCAGCCCATCCACCGGGACAGAGAGTAACTATGGCTACACCTTC. It encodes CVSSPSTGTESNYGYTF.

In its sample, this clonotype was seen many times. This CDR3 reads CASSYMTGAYEQYF. CDR3 DNA sequence: TGTGCCAGCAGTTATATGACAGGGGCCTACGAGCAGTACTTC. This chain joins TRBV6-6 and TRBJ2-7; TRBD1 matches 8 bases. Trimming removed 3 bases from V and 2 bases from J; junction bases left unmatched: 3. CDR1 is MNHNY, CDR2 SVGAGI, per germline (reference sequence). The CDR3 runs to 14 residues.

In its sample, this clonotype was seen many times. The CDR3 coding sequence is TGTGCCAGCTCCCGGACAGTCTCAGATACGCAGTATTTT. Protein sequence: CASSRTVSDTQYF. The rearrangement joins TRBV11-2 to TRBJ2-3, with D possibly being TRBD1 (6 bases). The CDR3 is 13 amino acids. CDR1 and CDR2 from the germline V gene are SGHAT and FQNNGV. The V gene lost 8 bases and the J gene lost 4 bases, with 13 bases spanning the gap.

This clonotype was seen at least ten times. The chain recombines TRBV5-6 with TRBJ1-6; no reliable D call. Trimming pared 2 bases from V and 5 bases from J, leaving 8 bases between. In germline, CDR1 is SGHDT, CDR2 YYEEEE. This CDR3 is 14 amino acids long. As DNA, the CDR3 is TGTGCCAGCAGCTTCCCCGCGGATAATTCACCCCTCCACTTT. This codes for CASSFPADNSPLHF. The entire variable domain, with the rest obtained from reference TRBV5-6 and TRBJ1-6, is as follows: DAGVTQSPTHLIKTRGQQVTLRCSPKSGHDTVSWYQQALGQGPQFIFQYYEEEERQRGNFPDRFSGHQFPNYSSELNVNALLLGDSALYLCASSFPADNSPLHFGNGTRLTVT.

This clonotype has at least ten counts. The genes are TRBV5-1 and TRBJ2-2, with TRBD2 matching over 12 bases. The CDR3 runs to 18 residues. V trimming: 2 bases; J trimming: 3 bases; junction bases outside the gene matches: 8. Germline V lookup: CDR1 SGHRS, CDR2 YFSETQ. The CDR3 sequence: CASSLMTSGSTYTGELFF. The CDR3 DNA follows: TGCGCCAGCAGCTTAATGACTAGCGGGAGTACCTACACCGGGGAGCTGTTTTTT. The full variable domain, its missing parts supplied by reference TRBV5-1 and TRBJ2-2, is KAGVTQTPRYLIKTRGQQVTLSCSPISGHRSVSWYQQTPGQGLQFLFEYFSETQRNKGNFPGRFSGRQFSNSRSEMNVSTLELGDSALYLCASSLMTSGSTYTGELFFGEGSRLTVL.

This clonotype was detected many times. The rearrangement joins TRBV10-1 to TRBJ1-1, with D unclear. The germline V and J ends were trimmed by 3 bases and 2 bases, with 7 bases remaining between them. This CDR3 is 13 amino acids long. Germline V gene lookup returns CDR1 WNHNN and CDR2 SYGVQD (reference sequence). The CDR3 DNA is TGCGCCAGCAGTGAATGGCTAAACACTGAAGCTTTCTTT. Translated, it gives CASSEWLNTEAFF.

The table lists this clonotype with a few counts. A read error may account for a junction end that differs from germline. The chain links TRBV18 to TRBJ1-2; D unresolved. This CDR3 is built from 13 residues. CDR1 and CDR2 (germline): KGHSH, LQKENI. CDR3 DNA: TGTGCCAGCTCACCGGTTAAGGTCGCAGGCGAATTGTTC. This encodes CASSPVKVAGELF.

The J gene is TRBJ1-1, the V gene TRBV25-1, with D unclear. V lost 4 bases and J lost 8, with 8 bases in between. The CDR3 is 11 amino acids. Germline V CDR1 and CDR2: MGHDK, SYGVNS. CDR3 region: CASSAGFEAFF. Written as DNA, the CDR3 is TGTGCCAGCAGTGCGGGATTCGAAGCTTTCTTT.

In this sample, this clonotype turned up many times. This chain connects TRBV20-1 to TRBJ2-1; 9 nucleotides match TRBD2. The junction had 14 bases not matched to a gene; V was cut back by 2 bases and J by 0 bases. CDR3 size: 19 residues. CDR1 and CDR2 (germline): DFQATT, SNEGSKA (reference sequence). The CDR3: CSARMLLAGSRSSYNEQFF. CDR3 DNA sequence: TGCAGTGCTAGAATGCTTCTAGCGGGATCGAGGAGCTCCTACAATGAGCAGTTCTTC.

The chain has TRBV29-1 and TRBJ1-1; a weak D match, TRBD1 (5 bases). This CDR3 region has 12 residues. The V and J ends lost 5 bases and 7 bases respectively, with 14 bases between them. CDR1 SQVTM and CDR2 ANQGSEA come from the germline V gene. The chain's CDR3 is CSVFGGSDEAFF. CDR3 coding DNA: TGCAGCGTTTTCGGGGGTAGCGATGAAGCTTTCTTT.

This clonotype was seen ten or more times. This chain uses TRBV27 with TRBJ2-1; 7 nucleotides line up with TRBD2. The CDR3 is 14 residues long. Germline CDR1 reads MNHEY; CDR2 reads SMNVEV (reference sequence). With V trimmed by 2 bases and J by 5 bases, 3 bases remained unmatched. The CDR3 is CASSLGTTHNEQFF. In nucleotides, the CDR3 is TGTGCCAGCAGTTTAGGGACTACCCACAATGAGCAGTTCTTC.